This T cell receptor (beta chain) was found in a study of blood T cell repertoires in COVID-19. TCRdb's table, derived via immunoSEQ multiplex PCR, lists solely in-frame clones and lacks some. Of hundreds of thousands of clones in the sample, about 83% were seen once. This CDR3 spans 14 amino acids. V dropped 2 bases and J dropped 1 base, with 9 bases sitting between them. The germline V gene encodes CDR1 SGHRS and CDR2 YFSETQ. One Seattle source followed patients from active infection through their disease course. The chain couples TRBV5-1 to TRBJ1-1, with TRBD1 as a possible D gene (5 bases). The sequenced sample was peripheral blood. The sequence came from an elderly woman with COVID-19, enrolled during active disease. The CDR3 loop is CASSFIGENTEAFF. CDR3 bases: TGCGCCAGCAGCTTTATAGGGGAGAACACTGAAGCTTTCTTT.